Sequencing of this T cell receptor (beta chain) was carried out in a study of T cells in Graves' hyperthyroidism and ophthalmopathy. Study observations and caveats: In simple terms, a model built on 13 V-J features told ophthalmopathy apart from stable hyperthyroidism. It was a median about 6 months before onset that the model predicted ophthalmopathy. Also found in blood were most expanded thyroid clonotypes above 0.001.

This clonotype occurred many times. Its antigen is undetermined. The diagnoses drew upon clinical symptoms, serum thyroxine and TRAb, thyroid ultrasound and orbital computed tomography. This CDR3 is 15 amino acids long. V was trimmed by 4 bases and J by 7 bases, leaving 19 bases between them. RNA transcripts were the template for amplifying TCR beta CDR3 regions. The HTBI primer set served for first-round RT-PCR of the TCR CDR3. TCRdb independently ran MiXCR on the multiplex PCR reads; one entry per CDR3 protein. Of some 350,000 distinct CDR3 sequences listed, around 15% are singletons. The receptor was derived from a woman between 40 and 50 years old with Graves' ophthalmopathy. Sequencing was performed on blood. This sequence joins TRBV12-3 or TRBV12-4 and TRBJ1-1, with a weak D call TRBD1 (5 bases). The CDR3 region has the DNA TGTGCCAGCAGTTATATTAAGGGGCGGATGAATGAAGCTTTCTTT. It is translated as CASSYIKGRMNEAFF.